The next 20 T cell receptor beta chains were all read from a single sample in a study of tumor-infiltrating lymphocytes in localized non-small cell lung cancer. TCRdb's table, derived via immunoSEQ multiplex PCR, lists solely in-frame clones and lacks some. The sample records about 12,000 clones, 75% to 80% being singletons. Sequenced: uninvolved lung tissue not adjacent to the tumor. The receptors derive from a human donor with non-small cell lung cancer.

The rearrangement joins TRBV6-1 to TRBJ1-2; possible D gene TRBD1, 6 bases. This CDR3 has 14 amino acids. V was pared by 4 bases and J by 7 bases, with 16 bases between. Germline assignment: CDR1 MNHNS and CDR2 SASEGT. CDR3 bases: TGTGCCAGCAGTGCTCGGGCAGGGGAGGCTGGCTACACCTTC. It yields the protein CASSARAGEAGYTF.

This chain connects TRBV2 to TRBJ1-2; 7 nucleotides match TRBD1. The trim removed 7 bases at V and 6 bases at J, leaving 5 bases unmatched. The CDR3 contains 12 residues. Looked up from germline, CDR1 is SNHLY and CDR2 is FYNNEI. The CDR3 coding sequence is TGTGCCAGCAAGGGGACAGACAATGGCTACACCTTC. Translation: CASKGTDNGYTF.

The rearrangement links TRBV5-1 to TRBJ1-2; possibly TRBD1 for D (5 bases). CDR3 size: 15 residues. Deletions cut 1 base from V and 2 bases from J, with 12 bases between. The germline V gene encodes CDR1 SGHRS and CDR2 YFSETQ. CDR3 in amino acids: CASSLSNRNNYGYTF. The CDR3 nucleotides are TGCGCCAGCAGCTTGAGTAACAGGAACAACTATGGCTACACCTTC.

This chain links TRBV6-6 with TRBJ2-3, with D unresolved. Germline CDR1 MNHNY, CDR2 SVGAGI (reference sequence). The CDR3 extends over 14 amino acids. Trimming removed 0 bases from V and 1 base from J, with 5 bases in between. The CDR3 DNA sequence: TGTGCCAGCAGTTACTCGAAGGGCACAGATACGCAGTATTTT. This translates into CASSYSKGTDTQYF.

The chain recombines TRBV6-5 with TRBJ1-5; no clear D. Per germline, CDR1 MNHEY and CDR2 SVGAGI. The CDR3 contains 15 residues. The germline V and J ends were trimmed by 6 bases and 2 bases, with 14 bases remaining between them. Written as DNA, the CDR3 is TGTGCCAGCAGCCCGACCCGAGTTGGCAATCAGCCCCAGCATTTT. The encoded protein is CASSPTRVGNQPQHF.

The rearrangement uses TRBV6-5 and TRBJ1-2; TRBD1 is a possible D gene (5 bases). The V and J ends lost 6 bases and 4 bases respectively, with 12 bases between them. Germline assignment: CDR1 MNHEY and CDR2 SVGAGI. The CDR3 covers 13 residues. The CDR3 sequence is CASRPDSLYGYTF. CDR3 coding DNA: TGTGCCAGCAGACCCGACAGCCTCTATGGCTACACCTTC.

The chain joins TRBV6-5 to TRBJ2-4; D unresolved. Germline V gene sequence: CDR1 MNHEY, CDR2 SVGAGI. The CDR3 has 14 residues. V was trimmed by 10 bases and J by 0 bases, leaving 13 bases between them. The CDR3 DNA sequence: TGTGCCACCCGTCGGTCCTTAGCCAAAAACATTCAGTACTTC. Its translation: CATRRSLAKNIQYF.

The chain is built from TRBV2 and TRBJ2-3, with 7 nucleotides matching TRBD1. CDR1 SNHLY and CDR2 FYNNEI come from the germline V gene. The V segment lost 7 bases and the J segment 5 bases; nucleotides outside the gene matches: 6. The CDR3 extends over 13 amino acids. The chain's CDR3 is CASKTGAIDTQYF. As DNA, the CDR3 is TGTGCCAGCAAAACAGGGGCGATAGATACGCAGTATTTT.

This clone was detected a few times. CDR3 DNA: TGTGCCAGCAGTGGACGGGATCATTTGTACCAAGAGACCCAGTACTTC. Amino acid sequence: CASSGRDHLYQETQYF. The chain joins TRBV2 to TRBJ2-5, with a possible D match to TRBD2 (5 bases). V lost 4 bases, J lost 0 bases, and 15 bases lay in between. CDR1 is SNHLY and CDR2 is FYNNEI in the germline V gene. The CDR3 length is 16 residues.

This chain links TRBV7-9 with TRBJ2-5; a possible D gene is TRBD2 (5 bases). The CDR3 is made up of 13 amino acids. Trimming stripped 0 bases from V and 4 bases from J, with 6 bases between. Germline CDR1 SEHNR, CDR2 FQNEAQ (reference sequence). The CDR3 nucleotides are TGTGCCAGCAGCTTAGCGGGAGCAGAGACCCAGTACTTC. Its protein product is CASSLAGAETQYF.

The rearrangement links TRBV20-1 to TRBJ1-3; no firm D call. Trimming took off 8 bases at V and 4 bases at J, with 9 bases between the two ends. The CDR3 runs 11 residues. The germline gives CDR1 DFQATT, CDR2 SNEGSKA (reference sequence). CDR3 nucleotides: TGCAGTATGCCTTTGGGAAACACCATATATTTT. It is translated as CSMPLGNTIYF.

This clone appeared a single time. This CDR3 is CASSRRGALIGYTF. The CDR3 bases are TGTGCCAGCAGCCGGCGGGGGGCGTTAATTGGCTACACCTTC. The chain carries TRBV27 and TRBJ1-2; weak D call: TRBD1 (6 bases). CDR1 and CDR2 (germline): MNHEY, SMNVEV (reference sequence). This CDR3 contains 14 residues. Deletions cut 6 bases from V and 7 bases from J, with 18 bases between.

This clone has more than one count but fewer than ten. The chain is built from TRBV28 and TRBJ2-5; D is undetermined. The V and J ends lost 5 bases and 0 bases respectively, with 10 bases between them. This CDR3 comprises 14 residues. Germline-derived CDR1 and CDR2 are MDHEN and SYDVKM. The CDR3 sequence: CASSPLIHQETQYF. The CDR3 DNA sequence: TGTGCCAGCAGTCCACTCATACACCAAGAGACCCAGTACTTC.

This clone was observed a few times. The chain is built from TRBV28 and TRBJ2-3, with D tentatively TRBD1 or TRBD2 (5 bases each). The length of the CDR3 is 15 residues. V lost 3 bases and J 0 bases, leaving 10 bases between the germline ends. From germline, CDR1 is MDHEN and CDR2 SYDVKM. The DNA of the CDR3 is TGTGCCAGCAGTTTCCGGGACGGGAGCACAGATACGCAGTATTTT. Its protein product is CASSFRDGSTDTQYF.

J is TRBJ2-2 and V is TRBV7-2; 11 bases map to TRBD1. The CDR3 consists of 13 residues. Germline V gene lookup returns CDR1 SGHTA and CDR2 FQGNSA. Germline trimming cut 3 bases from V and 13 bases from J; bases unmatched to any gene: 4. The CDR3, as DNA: TGTGCCAGCAGCTTTAGGACAGGGGGCCTGCTGTTTTTT. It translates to CASSFRTGGLLFF. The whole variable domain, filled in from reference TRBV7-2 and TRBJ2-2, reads GAGVSQSPSNKVTEKGKDVELRCDPISGHTALYWYRQSLGQGLEFLIYFQGNSAPDKSGLPSDRFSAERTGGSVSTLTIQRTQQEDSAVYLCASSFRTGGLLFFGEGSRLTVL.

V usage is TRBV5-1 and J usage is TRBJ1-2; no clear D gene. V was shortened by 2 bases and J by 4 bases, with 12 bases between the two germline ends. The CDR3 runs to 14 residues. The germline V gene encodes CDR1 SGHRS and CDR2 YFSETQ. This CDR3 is CASSLDGPVYGYTF. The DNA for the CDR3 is TGCGCCAGCAGCTTAGACGGACCGGTCTATGGCTACACCTTC. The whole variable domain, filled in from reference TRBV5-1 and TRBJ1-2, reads KAGVTQTPRYLIKTRGQQVTLSCSPISGHRSVSWYQQTPGQGLQFLFEYFSETQRNKGNFPGRFSGRQFSNSRSEMNVSTLELGDSALYLCASSLDGPVYGYTFGSGTRLTVV.

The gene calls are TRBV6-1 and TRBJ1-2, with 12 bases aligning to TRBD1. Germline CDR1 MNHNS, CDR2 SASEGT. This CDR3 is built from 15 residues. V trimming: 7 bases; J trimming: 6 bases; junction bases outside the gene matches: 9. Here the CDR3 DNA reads TGTGCCAGCACCGAGGGGACAGGGGGCGAAGATGGCTACACCTTC. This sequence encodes CASTEGTGGEDGYTF.

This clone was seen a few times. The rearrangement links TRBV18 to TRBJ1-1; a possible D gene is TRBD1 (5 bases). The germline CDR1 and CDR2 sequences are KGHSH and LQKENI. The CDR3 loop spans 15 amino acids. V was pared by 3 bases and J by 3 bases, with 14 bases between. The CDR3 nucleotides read TGTGCCAGCTCACCGCCGACAGCGGCGGACACTGAAGCTTTCTTT. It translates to CASSPPTAADTEAFF.

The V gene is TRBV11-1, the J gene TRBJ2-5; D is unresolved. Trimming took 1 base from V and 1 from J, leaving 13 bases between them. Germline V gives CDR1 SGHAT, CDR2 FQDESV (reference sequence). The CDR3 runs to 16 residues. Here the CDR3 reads CASSLGGLSGQETQYF. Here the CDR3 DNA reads TGTGCCAGCAGCTTAGGGGGTCTGTCAGGCCAAGAGACCCAGTACTTC. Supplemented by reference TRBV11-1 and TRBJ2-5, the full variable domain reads EAEVAQSPRYKITEKSQAVAFWCDPISGHATLYWYRQILGQGPELLVQFQDESVVDDSQLPKDRFSAERLKGVDSTLKIQPAELGDSAMYLCASSLGGLSGQETQYFGPGTRLLVL.

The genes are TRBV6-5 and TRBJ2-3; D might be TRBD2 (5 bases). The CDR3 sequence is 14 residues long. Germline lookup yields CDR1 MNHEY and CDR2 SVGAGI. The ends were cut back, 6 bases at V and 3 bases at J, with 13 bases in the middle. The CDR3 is CASRRPGGTDTQYF. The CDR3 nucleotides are TGTGCCAGCAGGCGCCCCGGCGGGACAGATACGCAGTATTTT.